This TCR beta chain was retrieved from a study of cytomegalovirus exposure and HLA in healthy donors. V shed 3 bases and J shed 5 bases, with 9 bases lying between them. This CDR3 has 13 residues. Germline lookup yields CDR1 SGDLS and CDR2 YYNGEE. This PCR relied on a set of 60 Vbeta primers and 13 Jbeta primers. The data were produced by immunoSEQ multiplex PCR, yet TCRdb's version contains in-frame clones alone and is incomplete. The sample lists approximately 220,000 clones, about 79% occurring once. Input material: PBMCs. The receptor's source is a man in his late teens or twenties in good health and CMV-seronegative. The chain combines TRBV9 with TRBJ2-1; the D gene is possibly TRBD2 (5 bases). The CDR3 sequence: CASSGGGNNEQFF. CDR3 DNA sequence: TGTGCCAGCAGCGGTGGAGGTAACAATGAGCAGTTCTTC.